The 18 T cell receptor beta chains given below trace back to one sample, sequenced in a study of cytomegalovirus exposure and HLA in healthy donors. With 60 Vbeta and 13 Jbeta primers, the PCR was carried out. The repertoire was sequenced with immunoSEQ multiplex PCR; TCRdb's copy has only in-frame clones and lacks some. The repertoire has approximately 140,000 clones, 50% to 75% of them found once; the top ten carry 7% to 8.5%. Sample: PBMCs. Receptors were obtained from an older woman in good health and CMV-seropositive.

This chain's CDR3 is CASSQVKGGNEQYF. The DNA for the CDR3 is TGCGCCAGCAGCCAAGTTAAAGGAGGGAACGAGCAGTACTTC. V gene TRBV4-1 combines with J gene TRBJ2-7; D may be TRBD2 (6 bases). The CDR3 runs to 14 residues. The germline V and J ends were trimmed by 1 base and 5 bases, with 12 bases remaining between them. CDR1 is MGHRA and CDR2 is YSYEKL in the germline V gene.

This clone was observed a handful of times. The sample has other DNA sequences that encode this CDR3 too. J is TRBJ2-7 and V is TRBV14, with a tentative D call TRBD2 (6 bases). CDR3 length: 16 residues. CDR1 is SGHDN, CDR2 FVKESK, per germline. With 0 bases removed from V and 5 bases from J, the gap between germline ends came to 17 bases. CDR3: CASSQESWRDSHEQYF. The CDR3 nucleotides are TGTGCCAGCAGCCAAGAGTCTTGGCGGGATTCCCACGAGCAGTACTTC.

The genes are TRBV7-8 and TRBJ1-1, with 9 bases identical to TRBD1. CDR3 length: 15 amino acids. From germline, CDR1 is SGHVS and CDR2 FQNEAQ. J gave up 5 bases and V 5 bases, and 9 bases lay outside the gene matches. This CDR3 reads CASSGRTGVGTEAFF. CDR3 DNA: TGTGCCAGCAGCGGTCGGACAGGGGTGGGGACTGAAGCTTTCTTT.

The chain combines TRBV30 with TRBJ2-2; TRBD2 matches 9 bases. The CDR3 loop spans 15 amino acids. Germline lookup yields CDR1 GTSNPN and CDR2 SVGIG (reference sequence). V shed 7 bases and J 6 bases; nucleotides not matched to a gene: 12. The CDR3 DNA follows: TGTGCCTCTCCCAGATTAGCGGGAGTTCCCGGGGAGCTGTTTTTT. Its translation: CASPRLAGVPGELFF.

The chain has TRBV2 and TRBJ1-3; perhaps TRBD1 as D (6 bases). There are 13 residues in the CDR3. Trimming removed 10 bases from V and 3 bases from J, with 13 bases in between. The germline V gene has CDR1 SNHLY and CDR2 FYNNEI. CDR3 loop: CAIRDRNGNTIYF. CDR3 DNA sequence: TGTGCCATCCGAGACAGGAATGGAAACACCATATATTTT.

Here the CDR3 reads CASSVPGTVSYEQYF. Written as DNA, the CDR3 is TGTGCCAGTAGTGTCCCCGGGACAGTTTCCTACGAGCAGTACTTC. The genes are TRBV19 and TRBJ2-7; 7 bases agree with TRBD1. The germline CDR1 and CDR2 sequences are LNHDA and SQIVND (reference sequence). CDR3 size: 15 residues. Losses at the gene ends were 5 bases for V and 1 base for J; bases not matched to a gene: 8.

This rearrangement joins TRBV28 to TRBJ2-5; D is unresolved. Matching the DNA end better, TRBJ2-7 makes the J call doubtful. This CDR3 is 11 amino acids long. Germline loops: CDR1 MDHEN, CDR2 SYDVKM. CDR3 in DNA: TGTGCCAGCAGCCTCGTGGGCGAGCAGTACTTC. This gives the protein CASSLVGEQYF.

For the CDR3, the DNA is TGTGCCAGCAGCCCCCTAGCGGGAGCCACAGATACGCAGTATTTT. Translating it yields CASSPLAGATDTQYF. The chain joins TRBV7-2 to TRBJ2-3; 10 nucleotides align to TRBD2. J lost 2 bases, V lost 5 bases, and 4 bases had no gene match. The CDR3 covers 15 residues. The germline V gene has CDR1 SGHTA and CDR2 FQGNSA.

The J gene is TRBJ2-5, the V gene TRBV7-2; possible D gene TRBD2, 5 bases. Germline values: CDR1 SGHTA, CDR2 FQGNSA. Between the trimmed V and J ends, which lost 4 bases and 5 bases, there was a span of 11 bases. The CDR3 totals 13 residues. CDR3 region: CASSSGVGETQYF. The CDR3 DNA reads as TGTGCCAGCAGCTCCGGGGTCGGGGAGACCCAGTACTTC. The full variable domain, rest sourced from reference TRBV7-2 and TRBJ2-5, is GAGVSQSPSNKVTEKGKDVELRCDPISGHTALYWYRQSLGQGLEFLIYFQGNSAPDKSGLPSDRFSAERTGGSVSTLTIQRTQQEDSAVYLCASSSGVGETQYFGPGTRLLVL.

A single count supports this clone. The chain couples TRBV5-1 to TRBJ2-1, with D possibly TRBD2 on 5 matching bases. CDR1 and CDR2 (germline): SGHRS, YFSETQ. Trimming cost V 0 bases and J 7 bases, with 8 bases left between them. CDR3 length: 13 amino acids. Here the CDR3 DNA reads TGCGCCAGCAGCTTGGGAGGGCAAAATGAGCAGTTCTTC. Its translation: CASSLGGQNEQFF.

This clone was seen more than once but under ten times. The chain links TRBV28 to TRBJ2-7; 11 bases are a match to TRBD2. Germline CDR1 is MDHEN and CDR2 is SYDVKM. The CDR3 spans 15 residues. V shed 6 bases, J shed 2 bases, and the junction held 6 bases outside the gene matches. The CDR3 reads CASRRGTSGTYEQYF. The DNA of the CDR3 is TGTGCCAGCAGGCGTGGGACTAGCGGAACCTACGAGCAGTACTTC.

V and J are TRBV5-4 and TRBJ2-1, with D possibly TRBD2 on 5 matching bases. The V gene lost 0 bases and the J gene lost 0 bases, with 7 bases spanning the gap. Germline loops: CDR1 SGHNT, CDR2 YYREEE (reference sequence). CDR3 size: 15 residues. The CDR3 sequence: CASSLEGDSYNEQFF. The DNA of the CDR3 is TGTGCCAGCAGCTTGGAGGGAGACTCCTACAATGAGCAGTTCTTC.

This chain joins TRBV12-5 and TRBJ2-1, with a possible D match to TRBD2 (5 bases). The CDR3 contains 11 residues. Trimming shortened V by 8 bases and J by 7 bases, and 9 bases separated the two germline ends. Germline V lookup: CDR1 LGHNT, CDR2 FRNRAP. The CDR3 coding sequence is TGTGCTAGTAGTCGAGGGAATGAGCAGTTCTTC. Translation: CASSRGNEQFF.

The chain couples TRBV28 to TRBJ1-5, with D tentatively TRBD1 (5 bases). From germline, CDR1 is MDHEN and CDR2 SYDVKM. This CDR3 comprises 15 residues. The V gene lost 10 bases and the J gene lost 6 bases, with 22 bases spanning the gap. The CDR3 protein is CATKLTGQVIQPQHF. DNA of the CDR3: TGTGCCACCAAGCTTACAGGACAAGTCATTCAGCCCCAGCATTTT.

Here the CDR3 reads CASSPTGTGSYEQYF. For the CDR3, the DNA is TGTGCCAGCAGCCCGACCGGGACAGGGTCCTACGAGCAGTACTTC. J is TRBJ2-7 and V is TRBV5-6; 9 bases are shared with TRBD1. Trimming at V came to 4 bases and at J to 1 base, leaving 6 bases not matched to a gene. Germline V gives CDR1 SGHDT, CDR2 YYEEEE. The CDR3 is made up of 15 amino acids.

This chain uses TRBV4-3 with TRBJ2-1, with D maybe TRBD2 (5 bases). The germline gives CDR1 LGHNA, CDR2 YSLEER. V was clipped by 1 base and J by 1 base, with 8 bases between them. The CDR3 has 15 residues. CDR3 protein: CASSQVSGSYNEQFF. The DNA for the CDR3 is TGCGCCAGCAGCCAAGTATCGGGATCCTACAATGAGCAGTTCTTC.

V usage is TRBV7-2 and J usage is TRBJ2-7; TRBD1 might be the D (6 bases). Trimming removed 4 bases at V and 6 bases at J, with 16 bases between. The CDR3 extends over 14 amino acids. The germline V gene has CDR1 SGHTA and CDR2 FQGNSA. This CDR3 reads CASSSLTGIGEQYF. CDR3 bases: TGTGCCAGCAGCTCCCTCACAGGGATTGGCGAGCAGTACTTC.

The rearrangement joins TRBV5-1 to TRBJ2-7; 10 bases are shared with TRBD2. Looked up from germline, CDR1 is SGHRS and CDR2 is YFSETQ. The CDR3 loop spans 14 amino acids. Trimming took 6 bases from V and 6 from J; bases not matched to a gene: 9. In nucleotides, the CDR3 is TGCGCCAGCACTCGAACTAGCGGGACCGCCGAGCAGTACTTC. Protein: CASTRTSGTAEQYF.